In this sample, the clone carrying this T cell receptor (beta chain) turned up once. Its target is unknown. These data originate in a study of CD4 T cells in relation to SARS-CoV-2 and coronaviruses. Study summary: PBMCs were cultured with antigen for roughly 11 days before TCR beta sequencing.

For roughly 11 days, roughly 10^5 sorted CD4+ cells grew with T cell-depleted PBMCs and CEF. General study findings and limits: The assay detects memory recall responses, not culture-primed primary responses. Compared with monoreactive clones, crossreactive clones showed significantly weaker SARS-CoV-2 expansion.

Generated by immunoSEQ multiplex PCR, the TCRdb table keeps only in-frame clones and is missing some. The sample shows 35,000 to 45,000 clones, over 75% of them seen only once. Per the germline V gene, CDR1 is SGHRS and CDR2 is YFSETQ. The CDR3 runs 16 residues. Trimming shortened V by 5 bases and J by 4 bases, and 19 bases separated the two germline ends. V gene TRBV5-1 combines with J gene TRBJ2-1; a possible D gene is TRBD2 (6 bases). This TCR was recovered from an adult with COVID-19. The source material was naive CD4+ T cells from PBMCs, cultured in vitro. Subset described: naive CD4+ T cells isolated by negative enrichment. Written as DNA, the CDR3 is TGCGCCAGCAGGCCCGGTGTTAGCGGAAATTACAATGAGCAGTTCTTC. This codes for CASRPGVSGNYNEQFF.